Reported below is one T cell receptor beta chain. As yet, its antigen is unknown. The sample belongs to a study of cytotoxic CD8 clonotypes in ibrutinib-treated CLL. Notes on the study in general: Having risen at ibrutinib response, clonality had fallen back toward baseline by progression.

V lost 7 bases to trimming and J lost 0 bases, with 16 bases between them. Per germline, CDR1 SNHLY and CDR2 FYNNEI. The CDR3 has 16 residues. Clones were sequenced by immunoSEQ multiplex PCR, and TCRdb holds only the in-frame ones, with some missing. The sample holds about 130,000 clones, 80% to 90% seen once. This sequence joins TRBV2 and TRBJ1-5, with a possible D match to TRBD1 (5 bases). Sequenced here: PBMCs, sampled after 24 months of ibrutinib treatment. This receptor was obtained from a human donor with chronic lymphocytic leukemia. CDR3 nucleotides: TGTGCCAGCAATTTAGGCAGGGAGTATAGCAATCAGCCCCAGCATTTT. This encodes CASNLGREYSNQPQHF.